Following are 18 T cell receptor beta chains from one sample sequenced in a study of cytomegalovirus exposure and HLA in healthy donors. The PCR made use of 60 Vbeta and 13 Jbeta primers. Data came from immunoSEQ multiplex PCR; TCRdb stores just in-frame clones and leaves some out. The table shows some 180,000 clones, with 9.5% to 15% occurring only once. The source material was PBMCs. The receptors were sampled from a man aged 50 to 60 in good health and CMV-seropositive.

The sample holds a few counts of this clone. This sequence joins TRBV15 and TRBJ2-4; unclear D gene. With 1 base removed from V and 2 bases from J, the gap between germline ends came to 9 bases. This CDR3 region has 15 residues. Germline lookup yields CDR1 LNHNV and CDR2 YYDKDF (reference sequence). The DNA for the CDR3 is TGTGCCACCAGCAGAGGGGCAGGTACCAAAAACATTCAGTACTTC. Translating it yields CATSRGAGTKNIQYF.

DNA of the CDR3: TGCGCCAGCAGTGCGGACAGGGGAAATTCACCCCTCCACTTT. This translates into CASSADRGNSPLHF. This chain uses TRBV5-1 with TRBJ1-6; TRBD1 matches 9 bases. The ends lost 5 bases at V and 7 bases at J; junction bases unmatched: 4. Germline CDR1 reads SGHRS; CDR2 reads YFSETQ. This CDR3 is 14 amino acids long.

This clone was found a few times. The chain is built from TRBV6-1 and TRBJ1-5; D unclear. CDR3 length: 13 amino acids. Trimming pared 8 bases from V and 2 bases from J, leaving 10 bases between. Looked up from germline, CDR1 is MNHNS and CDR2 is SASEGT. The CDR3 nucleotides are TGTGCCAGCCGGGTGGCAGGCAATCAGCCCCAGCATTTT. Its translation is CASRVAGNQPQHF.

The chain is built from TRBV9 and TRBJ2-5; 11 bases align to TRBD1. CDR1 SGDLS and CDR2 YYNGEE come from the germline V gene. The ends lost 3 bases at V and 2 bases at J; junction bases unmatched: 6. This CDR3 comprises 16 residues. CDR3 coding DNA: TGTGCCAGCAGCGCTTGGGGGGACAGGGGGCAAGAGACCCAGTACTTC. It encodes CASSAWGDRGQETQYF.

V gene TRBV7-9 combines with J gene TRBJ2-1; 7 bases line up with TRBD1. J lost 12 bases, V lost 4 bases, and 6 bases had no gene match. The CDR3 contains 12 residues. Germline loops: CDR1 SEHNR, CDR2 FQNEAQ (reference sequence). In nucleotides, the CDR3 is TGTGCCAGCAGCTCGACAGGGAGAGGGCAGTTCTTC. Translated: CASSSTGRGQFF. The full variable domain, completed using reference TRBV7-9 and TRBJ2-1, is DTGVSQNPRHKITKRGQNVTFRCDPISEHNRLYWYRQTLGQGPEFLTYFQNEAQLEKSRLLSDRFSAERPKGSFSTLEIQRTEQGDSAMYLCASSSTGRGQFFGPGTRLTVL.

CDR3 bases: TGTGCCACCAGCCCGGACAGGGCTGTCACCTACGAGCAGTACTTC. As protein: CATSPDRAVTYEQYF. This chain joins TRBV15 and TRBJ2-7, with 8 bases fitting TRBD1. This CDR3 is 15 amino acids long. J lost 2 bases, V lost 5 bases, and 8 bases had no gene match. Germline CDR1 LNHNV, CDR2 YYDKDF (reference sequence).

This clone was detected a few times. V is TRBV18 and J is TRBJ2-7, with 7 bases that match TRBD1. CDR3 length: 16 residues. The junction had 12 bases not matched to a gene; V was cut back by 3 bases and J by 4 bases. The germline CDR1 and CDR2 sequences are KGHSH and LQKENI. The CDR3 DNA is TGTGCCAGCTCACCGGGTATGAGGGGGCGCGGGTACGAGCAGTACTTC. Its translation: CASSPGMRGRGYEQYF.

On this clone: Other DNA sequences within the sample encode an identical CDR3. The chain carries TRBV29-1 and TRBJ1-2; 8 bases map to TRBD1. With 3 bases clipped from V and 4 bases from J, the junction kept 10 bases outside the gene matches. This CDR3 has 15 residues. Germline loops: CDR1 SQVTM, CDR2 ANQGSEA. The CDR3 protein is CSVEGQGARGYGYTF. The CDR3, as DNA: TGCAGCGTTGAGGGGCAGGGGGCGCGTGGCTATGGCTACACCTTC.

This rearrangement joins TRBV6-5 to TRBJ1-1, with 8 bases aligning to TRBD1. The CDR3 runs to 16 residues. Per germline, CDR1 MNHEY and CDR2 SVGAGI. Unmatched junction bases numbered 9, after V lost 2 bases and J lost 4 bases. Here the CDR3 reads CASSYTFGTGGTEAFF. In DNA, the CDR3 is TGTGCCAGCAGTTACACGTTCGGGACAGGTGGCACTGAAGCTTTCTTT.

This clone was observed a handful of times. The rearrangement uses TRBV29-1 and TRBJ2-7; TRBD1 aligns across 7 bases. This CDR3 has 15 amino acids. Germline V gene data show CDR1 as SQVTM and CDR2 as ANQGSEA. The J segment lost 6 bases and the V segment lost 0 bases, leaving 11 bases of the junction unmatched. Here the CDR3 reads CSVEDLTGVEGEQYF. The CDR3 DNA follows: TGCAGCGTTGAAGATCTTACAGGGGTCGAAGGCGAGCAGTACTTC.

The chain carries TRBV21-1 and TRBJ2-6; the tabulated D call, TRBD1, remains unverified against the DNA. TRBV21-1 is given as a pseudogene. The length of the CDR3 is 18 residues. The CDR3 is CARDNLVKRGYGANVLTF. In nucleotides, the CDR3 is TGTGCCAGAGACAACCTAGTTAAGAGGGGGTACGGGGCCAACGTCCTGACTTTC.

The rearrangement joins TRBV18 to TRBJ1-5; 7 nucleotides align to TRBD1. The CDR3 totals 16 residues. Germline V gene sequence: CDR1 KGHSH, CDR2 LQKENI. V was clipped by 6 bases and J by 2 bases; unmatched bases: 10. Here the CDR3 reads CASSPVTGIGNQPQHF. The CDR3 coding sequence is TGTGCCAGCTCCCCCGTGACAGGGATCGGCAATCAGCCCCAGCATTTT.

This clone turned up a few times. The V gene is TRBV19, the J gene TRBJ2-5, with TRBD2 matching over 13 bases. There are 14 residues in the CDR3. Germline trimming cut 7 bases from V and 6 bases from J; bases unmatched to any gene: 5. CDR1 and CDR2 (germline): LNHDA, SQIVND (reference sequence). The CDR3 here is CASNGLAGEKTQYF. The DNA for the CDR3 is TGTGCCAGTAACGGACTAGCGGGGGAAAAGACCCAGTACTTC.

The chain's CDR3 is CASRGGRYFGNQPQHF. The CDR3 DNA sequence: TGTGCCAGCAGGGGGGGTCGGTATTTTGGCAATCAGCCCCAGCATTTT. The gene calls are TRBV5-8 and TRBJ1-5; the D gene is possibly TRBD1 (5 bases). The CDR3 runs to 16 residues. CDR1 and CDR2 (germline): SGHTS, YDEGEE. The V end lost 5 bases, the J end lost 2 bases, and 17 bases lay between the germline ends.

The chain recombines TRBV2 with TRBJ1-4, with 8 bases lining up with TRBD1. V dropped 6 bases and J dropped 13; count of bases not matched to a gene: 4. CDR3 length: 11 residues. Germline V CDR1 and CDR2: SNHLY, FYNNEI. CDR3 DNA: TGTGCCAGCAGCTCCGGGACAGGACTGTTTTTT. Amino acids: CASSSGTGLFF. Filled out from reference TRBV2 and TRBJ1-4, the complete variable domain reads EPEVTQTPSHQVTQMGQEVILRCVPISNHLYFYWYRQILGQKVEFLVSFYNNEISEKSEIFDDQFSVERPDGSNFTLKIRSTKLEDSAMYFCASSSGTGLFFGSGTQLSVL.

The chain combines TRBV30 with TRBJ2-7; 10 bases align to TRBD2. The CDR3 is made up of 16 amino acids. V trimming: 2 bases; J trimming: 7 bases; junction bases outside the gene matches: 14. Germline lookup yields CDR1 GTSNPN and CDR2 SVGIG (reference sequence). Here the CDR3 reads CAWSKASGGLRGEQYF. DNA of the CDR3: TGTGCCTGGAGTAAGGCTAGCGGGGGCCTGAGAGGTGAGCAGTACTTC.

V usage is TRBV7-2 and J usage is TRBJ2-5, with D perhaps matching TRBD1 (5 bases). CDR3 length: 14 amino acids. Germline loops: CDR1 SGHTA, CDR2 FQGNSA. V was cut by 5 bases and J by 5 bases, with 15 bases left in between. This CDR3 is CASSRDQGTETQYF. CDR3 nucleotides: TGTGCCAGCAGCAGAGACCAGGGTACGGAGACCCAGTACTTC.

The sample holds a few counts of this clone. The V call is TRBV4-1, the J call TRBJ1-2; 8 bases are shared with TRBD1. The CDR3 is 15 residues long. V shed 1 base, J shed 8 bases, and the junction held 9 bases outside the gene matches. CDR1 and CDR2 (germline): MGHRA, YSYEKL. This CDR3 reads CASSQVGQGAYGYTF. Written as DNA, the CDR3 is TGCGCCAGCAGCCAAGTCGGGCAGGGGGCGTACGGCTACACCTTC.